This T cell receptor (beta chain) was recovered during a study of tumor-infiltrating lymphocytes in primary liver carcinoma. At the level of the study: Staged T1-T3 N0M0, the tumors had sizes that ranged from roughly 4 to 11 cm across.

TCR beta cDNA came from approximately 0.55 ug total RNA, primed with a constant-region primer. Libraries of TCR beta came from three nested multiplex PCR rounds with slightly modified ARM-PCR. Primers for the first two PCR rounds were TRBV1-TRBV30 forward primers and a C-beta reverse primer (about 10 cycles per round). TCRdb reprocessed the multiplex PCR reads via MiXCR and lists one record per CDR3 protein. Seen here are almost 45,000 distinct CDR3 sequences, more than 70% observed once, and the top ten hold around 40%. For this clonotype: Its antigen is unidentified. Germline and junction disagree at one end, which may indicate a read error.

The study's findings and limits: Significantly greater top-250-clone fractions characterized tumors relative to blood (p = 0.039).

Taking roughly 20-34 mg of unsorted bulk tissue, the authors co-extracted RNA and DNA. Germline CDR1 is MGHRA and CDR2 is YSYEKL. The CDR3 length is 16 residues. The J gene is TRBJ1-2, the V gene TRBV4-1; D is uncertain. The sample consisted of tumor-adjacent normal liver tissue. The receptor was derived from a woman in her twenties or thirties with primary liver carcinoma and hepatitis B virus infection. CDR3 protein: CAGSQCLIGRPDGYTF. The CDR3 DNA reads as TGCGCCGGCAGCCAATGCCTGATCGGGAGGCCTGACGGCTACACCTTC.